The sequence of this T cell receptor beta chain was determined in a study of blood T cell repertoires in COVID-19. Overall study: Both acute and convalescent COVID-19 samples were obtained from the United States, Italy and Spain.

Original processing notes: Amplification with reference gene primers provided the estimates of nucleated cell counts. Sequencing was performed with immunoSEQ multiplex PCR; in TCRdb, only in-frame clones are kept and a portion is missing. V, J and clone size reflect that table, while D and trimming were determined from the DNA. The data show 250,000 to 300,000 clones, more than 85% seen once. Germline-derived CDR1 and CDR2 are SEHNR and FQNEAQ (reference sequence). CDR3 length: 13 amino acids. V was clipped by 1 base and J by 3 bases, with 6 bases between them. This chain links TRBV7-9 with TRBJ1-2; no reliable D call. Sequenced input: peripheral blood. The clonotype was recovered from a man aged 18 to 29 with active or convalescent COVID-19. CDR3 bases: TGTGCCAGCAGCTTAGACAGAGACTATGGCTACACCTTC. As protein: CASSLDRDYGYTF.